Described below is a single TCR beta chain sequence and its context. The data were taken from a study of cytomegalovirus exposure and HLA in healthy donors. Per germline, CDR1 KGHSH and CDR2 LQKENI. V was clipped by 4 bases and J by 2 bases, with 17 bases between them. CDR3 length equals 16 residues. Primers: 60 Vbeta forward and 13 Jbeta reverse. Data came from immunoSEQ multiplex PCR; TCRdb stores just in-frame clones and leaves some out. The sample includes 95,000 to 150,000 clones, around 67% of them seen just once. This sequence originates from a man aged 55 to 70 in good health and CMV-seropositive. The chain combines TRBV18 with TRBJ1-1, with D possibly matching TRBD1 (6 bases). Sequenced sample: PBMCs. The CDR3 region is CASSHAQGRLNTEAFF. The CDR3 DNA sequence: TGTGCCAGCTCACACGCGCAGGGGCGATTAAACACTGAAGCTTTCTTT. Complete variable domain (other parts from reference TRBV18 and TRBJ1-1): NAGVMQNPRHLVRRRGQEARLRCSPMKGHSHVYWYRQLPEEGLKFMVYLQKENIIDESGMPKERFSAEFPKEGPSILRIQQVVRGDSAAYFCASSHAQGRLNTEAFFGQGTRLTVV.